These T cell receptor beta chains were read from a single sample in a study of shared clonotypes between healthy human individuals. Produced via immunoSEQ multiplex PCR; TCRdb's table is partial and in-frame only. This table has under 600,000 clones, almost 97% appearing once. Specimen: naive CD4+ T cells sorted from blood. The receptors stem from a woman in her thirties in good health. The conserved cysteine and the conserved F or W are not part of the CDR3 here.

>TRBV10-3|TRBJ1-1
AISVGLAAEAF
>TRBV7-9|TRBJ2-3
ASSSEGLGTDTQY
>TRBV5-4|TRBJ2-5
ASSLEGVQETQY
>TRBV6-1|TRBJ1-5
ASSEGGDSASNQPQH
>TRBV18|TRBJ2-5
ASSPRQSGSGQETQY
>TRBV6-1|TRBJ1-3
ASSEQSSGNTIY
>TRBV7-9|TRBJ2-1
ASSVTSGAWEYNEQF
>TRBV4-1|TRBJ1-5
ASSQDGQRDQPQH
>TRBV28|TRBJ1-5
ASRAIAGGLSPQH
>TRBV6-5|TRBJ2-7
ASSPDRGLYEQY
>TRBV6-5|TRBJ2-7
ASSSPGFIEQY
>TRBV9|TRBJ2-7
ASSPRLAGGGEQY
>TRBV7-9|TRBJ2-7
ASSLANSQLQY
>TRBV7-2|TRBJ1-1
ASSDQQGRTEAF
>TRBV5-1|TRBJ1-2
ASSLGQDSGYT
>TRBV11-2|TRBJ2-1
ASSSLAGVYNEQF
>TRBV29-1|TRBJ1-2
SVRVGYGYT
>TRBV5-1|TRBJ2-1
ASRGLAGAYNEQF
>TRBV30|TRBJ2-7
AWSENSGRAFRKY
>TRBV18|TRBJ1-1
ASSPYTGGLEAF
>TRBV7-2|TRBJ1-3
ASSLDVSGNTIY
>TRBV7-6|TRBJ2-6
ASSWGGLSGANVLT
>TRBV5-1|TRBJ1-2
ASSLALRGRDGYT
>TRBV6-6|TRBJ2-7
ASSYSAQGSHEQY
>TRBV5-1|TRBJ2-2
ASSFRDRVPGELF
>TRBV4-1|TRBJ2-7
ASSQDQDYSYEQY
>TRBV7-2|TRBJ2-1
ASSLHSPGIPSYNEQF
>TRBV27|TRBJ2-3
ASSLYSSAGDTQY
>TRBV5-1|TRBJ1-2
ASRPDRGPSLGYT
>TRBV11-2|TRBJ2-7
ASSLDTPSGSSYEQY
>TRBV6-5|TRBJ2-7
ASSSAGTGVYEQY
>TRBV2|TRBJ1-1
ASTGGRNTEAF
>TRBV7-9|TRBJ2-1
ASIKTLGVSYNEQF
>TRBV7-6|TRBJ1-2
ASSLDENYGYT
>TRBV28|TRBJ2-2
ASSTGGTGELF
>TRBV19|TRBJ1-2
ASRPYDREAYGYT
>TRBV7-8|TRBJ2-7
ASSLGGRNSYEQY
>TRBV7-2|TRBJ1-2
ASSFGGVYGYT
>TRBV7-9|TRBJ2-7
ASSLDSPYEQY
>TRBV27|TRBJ2-6
ASSPLEGADSGANVLT
>TRBV10-1|TRBJ2-6
ASSSSTGANVLT
>TRBV10-1|TRBJ2-5
ASSEVLAGGQETQY
>TRBV5-1|TRBJ2-3
ASSAGLAGVAADTQY
>TRBV30|TRBJ1-6
AYHGIYNSPLH
>TRBV30|TRBJ1-6
AWSVNRRGYNSPLH